This T cell receptor (beta chain) stems from a study of shared clonotypes between healthy human individuals. Clones were read by immunoSEQ multiplex PCR, and TCRdb kept only the in-frame ones, dropping some. The data show 1,500,000 or so clones, over 95% seen once. The table lists this clone with a count of one. The ends were cut back, 2 bases at V and 4 bases at J, with 9 bases in the middle. The germline CDR1 and CDR2 sequences are PRHDT and FYEKMQ (reference sequence). This CDR3 spans 13 amino acids. V gene TRBV13 combines with J gene TRBJ2-7; perhaps TRBD2 as D (5 bases). Material: naive CD4+ T cells sorted from blood. The subset here: CD45RA+ positively selected. This receptor was identified in a man aged 25-45 years in good health. The CDR3 DNA reads TGTGCCAGCAGCTTAATCGGGAAATACGAGCAGTACTTC. Encoded protein: CASSLIGKYEQYF.